This T cell receptor (beta chain) was found in a study of blood T cell repertoires in COVID-19. CDR1 and CDR2 (germline): SGDLS, YYNGEE. V was shortened by 0 bases and J by 5 bases, with 6 bases between the two germline ends. This CDR3 has 13 residues. In the original analysis: Nucleated cell counts were estimated from reference gene primer amplification. Measured with immunoSEQ multiplex PCR; TCRdb has only the in-frame clones, and not every one. That table gives V, J and clone size, and the DNA gave D and trimming. This sample carries more than 200,000 clones, about 88% of them seen once, and the ten largest clones take about 1.7%.

Sequenced: peripheral blood. The TCR was taken from a man in his sixties or seventies with acute or convalescent COVID-19. The rearrangement joins TRBV9 to TRBJ2-1; D is unclear. The CDR3 region has the DNA TGTGCCAGCAGCGTAGGCAGGAACAATGAGCAGTTCTTC. Translated, it gives CASSVGRNNEQFF.